A single sample gave rise to the 15 T cell receptor beta chains below, sequenced in a study of glioma-infiltrating T cells. TCR alpha and beta CDR3 regions were amplified from RNA using iRepertoire nested multiplex PCR. One entry per CDR3 protein results from TCRdb running MiXCR on the multiplex PCR reads. This sample carries some 90,000 distinct CDR3 sequences, around 40% of them seen once, and the ten largest clones take 35% to 40%. Input material: glioma tissue, nonneoplastic brain tissue, or PBMCs (not recorded which). These receptors were obtained from a human donor with low-grade glioma or glioblastoma, undergoing nonglioma brain surgery, or in good health (not recorded which).

In nucleotides, the CDR3 is TGTGCCAGCAGCTTAATTCCCGCTAGCGAAATTGGGCAGCAAGAGACCCAGTACTTC. Translating gives CASSLIPASEIGQQETQYF. The V call is TRBV7-3, the J call TRBJ2-5; possibly TRBD2 for D (6 bases). Germline lookup yields CDR1 SGHTA and CDR2 FQGTGA. Deletions cut 1 base from V and 2 bases from J, with 23 bases between. The CDR3 has 19 amino acids. Filled out from reference TRBV7-3 and TRBJ2-5, the complete variable domain reads GAGVSQTPSNKVTEKGKYVELRCDPISGHTALYWYRQSLGQGPEFLIYFQGTGAADDSGLPNDRFFAVRPEGSVSTLKIQRTERGDSAVYLCASSLIPASEIGQQETQYFGPGTRLLVL.

This clonotype was observed many times. CDR3 DNA sequence: TGTGCCAGCAGCCAAGGACAGGGATCGACTGAAGCTTTCTTT. It codes for CASSQGQGSTEAFF. The chain has TRBV7-9 and TRBJ1-1; 8 nucleotides agree with TRBD1. The germline V gene has CDR1 SEHNR and CDR2 FQNEAQ (reference sequence). The J segment lost 5 bases and the V segment lost 5 bases, leaving 7 bases of the junction unmatched. The CDR3 spans 14 residues.

This clonotype was observed a few times. No DNA is shown, since the ends of the CDR3 on it are uncertain; the CDR3 is the one TCRdb lists. The chain employs TRBV18 and TRBJ2-7; TRBD1 was called by the table and not checked on the DNA. Looked up from germline, CDR1 is KGHSH and CDR2 is LQKENI. Including both end residues, the CDR3 is 23 amino acids long. The CDR3 region is CASSERSRGYEQYFGPRGYEQYF.

This clonotype came up many times. The chain recombines TRBV7-9 with TRBJ2-1; 10 positions match TRBD2. From germline, CDR1 is SEHNR and CDR2 FQNEAQ (reference sequence). This CDR3 region has 17 residues. The J segment lost 3 bases and the V segment lost 1 base, leaving 6 bases of the junction unmatched. The CDR3 sequence: CASSLVALAGNYNEQFF. The CDR3, as DNA: TGTGCCAGCAGCTTAGTGGCACTAGCGGGGAACTACAATGAGCAGTTCTTC.

There are many counts of this clonotype. V is TRBV28 and J is TRBJ1-5; 11 bases align to TRBD1. Germline V gene data show CDR1 as MDHEN and CDR2 as SYDVKM. The V segment lost 5 bases and the J segment 6 bases; nucleotides outside the gene matches: 3. The CDR3 sequence is 14 residues long. The CDR3 here is CASSAGQGAQPQHF. For the CDR3, the DNA is TGTGCCAGCAGTGCAGGACAGGGGGCTCAGCCCCAGCATTTT.

The gene calls are TRBV6-2 or TRBV6-3 and TRBJ1-2; weak D call: TRBD1 (5 bases). The V end lost 7 bases, the J end lost 4 bases, and 34 bases lay between the germline ends. CDR1 MNHEY and CDR2 SVGEGT come from the germline V gene. This CDR3 is built from 20 residues. Here the CDR3 DNA reads TGTGCCAGCATGGGGACTAGCGGCCCTACCCCCGGTCGGGTGGCCTATGGCTACACCTTC. This gives the protein CASMGTSGPTPGRVAYGYTF.

This sequence joins TRBV28 and TRBJ2-1, with a tentative D call TRBD1 (6 bases). CDR1 MDHEN and CDR2 SYDVKM come from the germline V gene. V lost 11 bases and J 8 bases, leaving 16 bases between the germline ends. There are 12 residues in the CDR3. The CDR3 coding sequence is TGTGCCTCGTCGGGACACCCCTATGAGCAGTTCTTC. This sequence encodes CASSGHPYEQFF.

Ten or more counts support this clonotype. The chain combines TRBV29-1 with TRBJ2-1; no firm D call. CDR1 and CDR2 from the germline V gene are SQVTM and ANQGSEA. The length of the CDR3 is 14 residues. The V gene lost 4 bases and the J gene lost 0 bases, with 10 bases spanning the gap. The CDR3 DNA is TGCAGCGTTGCTACAGAGAGCTCCTACAATGAGCAGTTCTTC. As protein: CSVATESSYNEQFF.

The table lists this clonotype with many counts. This rearrangement joins TRBV6-6 to TRBJ2-1; 11 nucleotides line up with TRBD2. CDR3 length equals 17 residues. Germline-derived CDR1 and CDR2 are MNHNY and SVGAGI (reference sequence). The ends lost 0 bases at V and 7 bases at J; junction bases unmatched: 8. The CDR3, as DNA: TGTGCCAGCAGTTACTCGCCGGGACTAGCGGTTGTGAATGAGCAGTTCTTC. Its protein product is CASSYSPGLAVVNEQFF.

The CDR3 sequence: CASSSSSPSYEQYF. The CDR3 DNA follows: TGTGCCAGTAGTAGCTCCTCGCCCTCTTACGAGCAGTACTTC. The V call is TRBV19, the J call TRBJ2-7, with D hard to call. The CDR3 is 14 amino acids. The germline V gene has CDR1 LNHDA and CDR2 SQIVND (reference sequence). V was shortened by 4 bases and J by 4 bases, with 14 bases between the two germline ends. The variable domain in full, with the rest retrieved from reference TRBV19 and TRBJ2-7, is DGGITQSPKYLFRKEGQNVTLSCEQNLNHDAMYWYRQDPGQGLRLIYYSQIVNDFQKGDIAEGYSVSREKKESFPLTVTSAQKNPTAFYLCASSSSSPSYEQYFGPGTRLTVT.

There are many counts of this clonotype. The chain combines TRBV27 with TRBJ2-7; TRBD1 agrees at 7 bases. Unmatched junction bases numbered 12, after V lost 3 bases and J lost 1 base. There are 17 residues in the CDR3. CDR1 MNHEY and CDR2 SMNVEV come from the germline V gene (reference sequence). DNA for the CDR3: TGTGCCAGCAGTTTCCGCACCGGGACAGAGAAATCCTACGAGCAGTACTTC. Protein sequence: CASSFRTGTEKSYEQYF.

V and J are TRBV6-1 and TRBJ2-5, with a weak D call TRBD2 (5 bases). Germline CDR1 is MNHNS and CDR2 is SASEGT. The CDR3 is 17 amino acids. Trimming cost V 1 base and J 8 bases, with 23 bases left between them. DNA for the CDR3: TGTGCCAGCAGTGAAGGAGTAGCGTTCGCTAGCACAGATACCCAGTACTTC. Its translation is CASSEGVAFASTDTQYF.

Note on this clonotype: Compared with germline, one end of the junction differs, possibly owing to a read error. The rearrangement joins TRBV6-5 to TRBJ2-3, with D perhaps given as TRBD1 or TRBD2 (5 bases each). CDR1 and CDR2 from the germline V gene are MNHEY and SVGAGI. This CDR3 spans 14 amino acids. The CDR3 loop reads CASSYGALTDTQYF. The CDR3 region has the DNA TGTGCCAGCAGCTACGGGGCGCTAACAGACACGCAGTATTTT.

Many counts were recorded for this clonotype. The chain couples TRBV6-1 to TRBJ1-6; weak D call: TRBD1 (6 bases). In germline, CDR1 is MNHNS, CDR2 SASEGT. CDR3 length: 15 residues. V lost 6 bases, J lost 9 bases, and 18 bases lay in between. The CDR3 DNA reads TGTGCCAGCAGACCGGATACAGGGCGTACTTCACCCCTCCACTTT. Amino acid sequence: CASRPDTGRTSPLHF.

Turning to this clonotype: This may stem from a read error, because a much larger clone lies one nucleotide away. J is TRBJ2-5 and V is TRBV19; 7 positions match TRBD2. Germline loops: CDR1 LNHDA, CDR2 SQIVND (reference sequence). The trim removed 3 bases at V and 4 bases at J, leaving 8 bases unmatched. The CDR3 covers 15 residues. This CDR3 reads CASSMTGGGAETQYF. Written as DNA, the CDR3 is TGTGCCAGTAGTATGACGGGGGGAGGAGCAGAGACCCAGTACTTC.